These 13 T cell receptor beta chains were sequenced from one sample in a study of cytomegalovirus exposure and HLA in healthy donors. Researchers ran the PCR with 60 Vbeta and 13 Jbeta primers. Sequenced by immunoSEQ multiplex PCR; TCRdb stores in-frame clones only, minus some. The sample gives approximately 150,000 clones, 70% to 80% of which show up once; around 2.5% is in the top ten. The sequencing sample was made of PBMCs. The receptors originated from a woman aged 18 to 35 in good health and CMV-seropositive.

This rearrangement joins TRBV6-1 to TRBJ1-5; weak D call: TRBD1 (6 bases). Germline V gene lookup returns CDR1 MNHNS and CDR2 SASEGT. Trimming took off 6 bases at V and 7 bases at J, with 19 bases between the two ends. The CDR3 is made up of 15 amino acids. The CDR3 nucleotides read TGTGCCAGCAGCATTGATTTAACAGGGCCCCAGCCCCAGCATTTT. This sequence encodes CASSIDLTGPQPQHF.

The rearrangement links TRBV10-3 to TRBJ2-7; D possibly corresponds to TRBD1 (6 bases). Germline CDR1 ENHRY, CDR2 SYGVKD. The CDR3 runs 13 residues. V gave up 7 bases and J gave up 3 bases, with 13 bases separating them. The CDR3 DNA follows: TGTGCCATCAACGAAGGGGGTGACTACGAGCAGTACTTC. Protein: CAINEGGDYEQYF.

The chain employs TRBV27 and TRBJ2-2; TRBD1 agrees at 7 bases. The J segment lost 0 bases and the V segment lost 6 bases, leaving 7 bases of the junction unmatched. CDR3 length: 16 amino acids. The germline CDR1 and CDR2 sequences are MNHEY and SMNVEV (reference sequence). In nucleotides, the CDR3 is TGTGCCAGCAGCCATCCCGGGACAGCGAACACCGGGGAGCTGTTTTTT. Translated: CASSHPGTANTGELFF.

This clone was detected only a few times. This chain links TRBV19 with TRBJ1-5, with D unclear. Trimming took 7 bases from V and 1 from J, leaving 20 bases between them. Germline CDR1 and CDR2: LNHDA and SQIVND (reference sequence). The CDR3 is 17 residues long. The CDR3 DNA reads TGTGCCAGTACTTTAAAGGGTAGAGGGCACAGCAATCAGCCCCAGCATTTT. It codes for CASTLKGRGHSNQPQHF.

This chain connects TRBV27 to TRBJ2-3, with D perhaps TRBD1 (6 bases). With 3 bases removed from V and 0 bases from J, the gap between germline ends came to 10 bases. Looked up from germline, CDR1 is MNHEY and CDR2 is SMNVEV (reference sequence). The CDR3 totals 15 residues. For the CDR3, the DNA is TGTGCCAGCAGTTTTGGACAGTCTAGCACAGATACGCAGTATTTT. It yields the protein CASSFGQSSTDTQYF.

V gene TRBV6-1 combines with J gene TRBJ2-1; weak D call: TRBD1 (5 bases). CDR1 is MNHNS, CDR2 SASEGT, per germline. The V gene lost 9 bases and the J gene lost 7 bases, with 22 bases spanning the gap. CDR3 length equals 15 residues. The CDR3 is CASIREFSRRNEQFF. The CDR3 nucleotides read TGTGCCAGTATCAGGGAATTCTCACGTCGGAATGAGCAGTTCTTC.

CDR3 region: CASSRAGWNEKLFF. The CDR3 nucleotides are TGTGCCAGCAGTAGAGCAGGGTGGAATGAAAAACTGTTTTTT. V is TRBV7-9 and J is TRBJ1-4, with D possibly matching TRBD1 (5 bases). The germline CDR1 and CDR2 sequences are SEHNR and FQNEAQ (reference sequence). The CDR3 is 14 residues long. The V and J ends lost 6 bases and 5 bases respectively, with 13 bases between them.

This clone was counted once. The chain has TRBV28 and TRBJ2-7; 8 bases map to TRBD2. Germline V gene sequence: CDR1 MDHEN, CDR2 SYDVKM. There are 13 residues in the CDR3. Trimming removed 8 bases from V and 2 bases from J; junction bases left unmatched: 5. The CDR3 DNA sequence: TGTGCCAGCCACCCGGGACTAGCCTACGAGCAGTACTTC. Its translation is CASHPGLAYEQYF.

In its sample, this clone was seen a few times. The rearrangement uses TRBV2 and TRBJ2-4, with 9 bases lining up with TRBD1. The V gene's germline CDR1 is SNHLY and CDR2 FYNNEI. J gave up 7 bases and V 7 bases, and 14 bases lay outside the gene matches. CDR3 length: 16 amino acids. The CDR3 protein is CASTLRGDRDSNIQYF. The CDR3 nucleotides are TGTGCCAGCACTCTCAGGGGGGACAGGGATTCGAACATTCAGTACTTC.

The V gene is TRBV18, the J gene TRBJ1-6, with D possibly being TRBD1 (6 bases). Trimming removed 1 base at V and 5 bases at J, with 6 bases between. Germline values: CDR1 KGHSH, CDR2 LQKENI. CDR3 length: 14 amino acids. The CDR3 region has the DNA TGTGCCAGCTCACCACGACAGGATAATTCACCCCTCCACTTT. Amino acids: CASSPRQDNSPLHF.

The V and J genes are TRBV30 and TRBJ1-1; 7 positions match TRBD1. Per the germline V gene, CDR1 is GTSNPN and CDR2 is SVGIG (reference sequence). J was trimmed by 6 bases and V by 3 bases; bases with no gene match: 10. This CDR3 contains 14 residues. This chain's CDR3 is CAWSAGSRGSEAFF. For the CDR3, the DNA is TGTGCCTGGAGCGCGGGATCCAGGGGGTCTGAAGCTTTCTTT.

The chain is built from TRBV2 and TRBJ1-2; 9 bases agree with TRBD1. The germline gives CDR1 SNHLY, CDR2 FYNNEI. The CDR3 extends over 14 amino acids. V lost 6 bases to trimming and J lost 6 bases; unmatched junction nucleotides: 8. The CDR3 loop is CASRREQGAHGYTF. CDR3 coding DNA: TGTGCCAGCAGGAGAGAACAGGGGGCGCATGGCTACACCTTC. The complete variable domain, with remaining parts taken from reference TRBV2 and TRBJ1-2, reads EPEVTQTPSHQVTQMGQEVILRCVPISNHLYFYWYRQILGQKVEFLVSFYNNEISEKSEIFDDQFSVERPDGSNFTLKIRSTKLEDSAMYFCASRREQGAHGYTFGSGTRLTVV.

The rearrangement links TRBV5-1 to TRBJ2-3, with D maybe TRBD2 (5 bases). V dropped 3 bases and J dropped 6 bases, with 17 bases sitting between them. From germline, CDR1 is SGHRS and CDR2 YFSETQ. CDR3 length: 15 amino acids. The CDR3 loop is CASSWDSVPGDTQYF. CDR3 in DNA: TGCGCCAGCAGCTGGGATAGCGTCCCCGGGGATACGCAGTATTTT. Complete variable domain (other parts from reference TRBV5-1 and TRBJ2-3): KAGVTQTPRYLIKTRGQQVTLSCSPISGHRSVSWYQQTPGQGLQFLFEYFSETQRNKGNFPGRFSGRQFSNSRSEMNVSTLELGDSALYLCASSWDSVPGDTQYFGPGTRLTVL.